These T cell receptor beta chains were read from a single sample in a study of blood T cells in healthy people across ages. TCRdb processed the 5' RACE reads anew with MiXCR; each CDR3 protein has one entry. The sample yields over a million distinct CDR3 sequences, 42% seen once. Sequencing was done on a sample of blood. The source is a woman between 18 and 30 years old in good health. Each CDR3 is given with its conserved first and last residue. Each record gives: V gene, clone size, D gene, J gene, CDR3 protein, CDR3 DNA. D genes are given only for firm matches. Size tells how often a clone was seen (once, few, many) or the class of an expanded clone, and some rows leave it out.

v_gene: TRBV28; abundance: -; d_gene: TRBD1; j_gene: TRBJ1-5; CDR3aa: CASSFRPGQSTGFNQPQHF; CDR3nt: TGTGCCAGCAGTTTCCGACCGGGACAGTCTACGGGATTCAATCAGCCCCAGCATTTT
v_gene: TRBV7-2; abundance: -; d_gene: -; j_gene: TRBJ2-5; CDR3aa: CASSLGGALGETQYF; CDR3nt: TGTGCCAGCAGCTTAGGCGGGGCCTTGGGGGAGACCCAGTACTTC
v_gene: TRBV9; abundance: -; d_gene: -; j_gene: TRBJ1-4; CDR3aa: CASSRSGAGEKLFF; CDR3nt: TGTGCCAGCAGCCGTAGTGGGGCCGGTGAAAAACTGTTTTTT
v_gene: TRBV15; abundance: -; d_gene: -; j_gene: TRBJ2-7; CDR3aa: CATSTPEGGLLYNEQYF; CDR3nt: TGTGCCACCAGCACCCCAGAGGGGGGGTTATTATACAATGAGCAGTACTTC
v_gene: TRBV5-1; abundance: -; d_gene: -; j_gene: TRBJ1-2; CDR3aa: CANSLVAVNYGYTF; CDR3nt: TGCGCCAACAGCTTGGTAGCGGTCAACTATGGCTACACCTTC
v_gene: TRBV6-5; abundance: -; d_gene: -; j_gene: TRBJ2-1; CDR3aa: CASSTGRETQFF; CDR3nt: TGTGCCAGCAGTACAGGGAGGGAGACTCAGTTCTTC
v_gene: TRBV6-6; abundance: -; d_gene: -; j_gene: TRBJ1-5; CDR3aa: CASSYSPAGSNQPQHF; CDR3nt: TGTGCCAGCAGTTACAGCCCCGCTGGGAGCAATCAGCCCCAGCATTTT
v_gene: TRBV9; abundance: once; d_gene: -; j_gene: TRBJ2-7; CDR3aa: CASSVEEARDYEQYF; CDR3nt: TGTGCCAGCAGCGTAGAGGAGGCGAGGGACTACGAGCAGTACTTC
v_gene: TRBV2; abundance: -; d_gene: TRBD2; j_gene: TRBJ2-5; CDR3aa: CASRRLAGGFETQYF; CDR3nt: TGTGCCAGCAGGAGACTAGCGGGGGGGTTTGAGACCCAGTACTTC
v_gene: TRBV20-1; abundance: few; d_gene: -; j_gene: TRBJ1-2; CDR3aa: CSARGQGTYGYTF; CDR3nt: TGCAGTGCTAGGGGGCAGGGTACCTATGGCTACACCTTC
v_gene: TRBV4-2; abundance: -; d_gene: TRBD2; j_gene: TRBJ2-1; CDR3aa: CASSQEGGGAGEQFF; CDR3nt: TGTGCCAGCAGCCAAGAAGGCGGGGGGGCGGGTGAGCAGTTCTTC
v_gene: TRBV29-1; abundance: -; d_gene: TRBD1; j_gene: TRBJ1-2; CDR3aa: CSVDGTAYGYTF; CDR3nt: TGCAGCGTAGACGGGACAGCCTATGGCTACACCTTC
v_gene: TRBV5-1; abundance: -; d_gene: TRBD2; j_gene: TRBJ2-3; CDR3aa: CASRASGGPTDTQYF; CDR3nt: TGCGCCAGCAGGGCTAGCGGGGGACCCACAGATACGCAGTATTTT
v_gene: TRBV6-6; abundance: -; d_gene: TRBD1; j_gene: TRBJ2-5; CDR3aa: CASKGAGGVETQYF; CDR3nt: TGTGCCAGCAAAGGGGCAGGGGGCGTGGAGACCCAGTACTTC
v_gene: TRBV5-1; abundance: once; d_gene: TRBD2; j_gene: TRBJ2-3; CDR3aa: CASSLWASGEIIDTQYF; CDR3nt: TGCGCCAGCAGCTTGTGGGCTAGCGGGGAGATCATAGATACGCAGTATTTT
v_gene: TRBV29-1; abundance: -; d_gene: -; j_gene: TRBJ1-4; CDR3aa: CSELRGWDEKLFF; CDR3nt: TGCAGCGAGTTGAGGGGGTGGGATGAAAAACTGTTTTTT